A single T cell receptor beta chain is shown here with its context. Its antigen is currently unknown. The investigators reverse transcribed all of the isolated RNA, so they sequenced expressed TCRB transcripts. Repertoires were generated with immunoSEQ multiplex PCR, while TCRdb's copy carries only in-frame clones and drops some. The table lists hundreds of thousands of clones, over 11% of them singletons. The CDR3 covers 16 residues. Germline V gene data show CDR1 as SGHRS and CDR2 as YFSETQ. The trim removed 0 bases at V and 6 bases at J, leaving 12 bases unmatched. The data originate from a study of beta chain features in type 1 diabetes. Study outcomes and limitations: For patients, the naive, central memory and Treg TCRB repertoires appeared more alike than for healthy donors. When Type 1 diabetes patients were examined, their TCRB CDR3s proved moderately but significantly shorter in all four CD4+ subsets. Fewer insertions but more deletions were seen at VDJ junctions in type 1 diabetes patients. There was no resolution here of whether HLA type influences TCRB rearrangement. Researchers caution that PCR might favor shorter templates, equally among patients and controls.

The clonotype originates from a man between 18 and 29 years old with type 1 diabetes. The sequenced sample was naive CD4+ T cells from blood. This chain connects TRBV5-1 to TRBJ2-7, with TRBD1 matching 7 bases. The CDR3 bases are TGCGCCAGCAGCTTGGCAGGAAGACAGGGTCTGGGCGAGCAGTACTTC. Protein: CASSLAGRQGLGEQYF.